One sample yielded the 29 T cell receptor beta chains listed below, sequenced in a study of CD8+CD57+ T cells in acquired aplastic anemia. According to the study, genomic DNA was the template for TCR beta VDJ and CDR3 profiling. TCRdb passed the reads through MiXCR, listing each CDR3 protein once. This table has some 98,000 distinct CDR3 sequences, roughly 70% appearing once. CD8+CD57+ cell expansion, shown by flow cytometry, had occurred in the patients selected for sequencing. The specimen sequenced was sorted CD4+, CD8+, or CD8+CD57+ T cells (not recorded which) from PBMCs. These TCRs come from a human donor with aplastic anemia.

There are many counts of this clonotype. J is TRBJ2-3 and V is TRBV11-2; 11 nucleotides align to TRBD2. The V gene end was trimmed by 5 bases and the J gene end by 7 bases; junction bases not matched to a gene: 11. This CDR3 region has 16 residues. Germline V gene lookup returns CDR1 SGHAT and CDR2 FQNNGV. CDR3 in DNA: TGTGCCAGCAGCACCCCTACTAGCGGGGGAGCCTATACGCAGTATTTT. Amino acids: CASSTPTSGGAYTQYF. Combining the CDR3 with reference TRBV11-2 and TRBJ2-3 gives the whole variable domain EAGVAQSPRYKIIEKRQSVAFWCNPISGHATLYWYQQILGQGPKLLIQFQNNGVVDDSQLPKDRFSAERLKGVDSTLKIQPAKLEDSAVYLCASSTPTSGGAYTQYFGPGTRLTVL.

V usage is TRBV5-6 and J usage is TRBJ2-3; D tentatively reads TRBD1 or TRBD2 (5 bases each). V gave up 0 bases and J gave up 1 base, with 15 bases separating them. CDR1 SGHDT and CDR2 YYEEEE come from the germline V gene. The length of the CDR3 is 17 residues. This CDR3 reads CASSLVGVKRGTDTQYF. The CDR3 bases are TGTGCCAGCAGCTTGGTGGGGGTTAAAAGGGGCACAGATACGCAGTATTTT.

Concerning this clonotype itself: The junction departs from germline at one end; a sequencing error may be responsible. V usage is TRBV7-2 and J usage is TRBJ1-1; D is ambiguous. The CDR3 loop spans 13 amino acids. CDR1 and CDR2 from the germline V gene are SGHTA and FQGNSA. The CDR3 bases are TGTGCCACCAGCGGGCAGCCGAACACTGAAGCTTTCTTT. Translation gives CATSGQPNTEAFF.

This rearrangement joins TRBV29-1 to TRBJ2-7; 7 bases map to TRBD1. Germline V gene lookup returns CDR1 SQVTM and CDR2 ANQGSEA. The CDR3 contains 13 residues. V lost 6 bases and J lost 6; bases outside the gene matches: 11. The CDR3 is CSVQSGGPREQYF. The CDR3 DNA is TGCAGCGTCCAGTCAGGGGGTCCCCGCGAGCAGTACTTC.

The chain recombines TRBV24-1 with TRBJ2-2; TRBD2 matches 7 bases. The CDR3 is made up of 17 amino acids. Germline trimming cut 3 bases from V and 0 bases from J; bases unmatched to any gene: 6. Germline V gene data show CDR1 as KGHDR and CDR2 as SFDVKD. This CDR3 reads CATSDPTSAANTGELFF. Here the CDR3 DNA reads TGTGCCACCAGTGATCCTACTAGCGCCGCGAACACCGGGGAGCTGTTTTTT.

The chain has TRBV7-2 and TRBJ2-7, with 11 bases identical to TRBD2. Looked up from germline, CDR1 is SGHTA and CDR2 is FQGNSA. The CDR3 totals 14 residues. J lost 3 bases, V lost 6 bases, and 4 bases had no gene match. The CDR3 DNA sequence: TGTGCCAGCAGACGTAGCGGGGGGGACTACGAGCAGTACTTC. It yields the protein CASRRSGGDYEQYF.

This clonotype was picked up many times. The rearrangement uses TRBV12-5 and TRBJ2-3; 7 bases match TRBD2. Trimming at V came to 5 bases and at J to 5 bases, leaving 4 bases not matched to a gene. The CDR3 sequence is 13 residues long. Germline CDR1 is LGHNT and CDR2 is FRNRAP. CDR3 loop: CASGAAGEDTQYF. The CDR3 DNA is TGTGCTAGTGGTGCCGCGGGAGAAGATACGCAGTATTTT. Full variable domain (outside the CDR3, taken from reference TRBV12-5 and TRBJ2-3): DARVTQTPRHKVTEMGQEVTMRCQPILGHNTVFWYRQTMMQGLELLAYFRNRAPLDDSGMPKDRFSAEMPDATLATLKIQPSEPRDSAVYFCASGAAGEDTQYFGPGTRLTVL.

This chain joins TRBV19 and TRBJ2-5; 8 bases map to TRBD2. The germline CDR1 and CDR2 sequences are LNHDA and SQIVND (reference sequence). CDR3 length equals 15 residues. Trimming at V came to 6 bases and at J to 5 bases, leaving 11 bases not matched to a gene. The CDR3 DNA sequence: TGTGCCAGTAGCCATGGGGCTAGCGGGCGGGAGACCCAGTACTTC. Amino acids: CASSHGASGRETQYF.

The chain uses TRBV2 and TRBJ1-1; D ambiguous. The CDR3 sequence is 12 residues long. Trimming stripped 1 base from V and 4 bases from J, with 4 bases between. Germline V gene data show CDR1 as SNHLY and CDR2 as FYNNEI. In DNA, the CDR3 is TGTGCCAGCAGTGAAGGGCCCACTGAAGCTTTCTTT. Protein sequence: CASSEGPTEAFF.

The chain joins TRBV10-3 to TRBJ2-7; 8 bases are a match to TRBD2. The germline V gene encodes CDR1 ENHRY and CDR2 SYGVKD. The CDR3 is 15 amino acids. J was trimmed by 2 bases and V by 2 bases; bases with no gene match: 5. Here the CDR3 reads CAISETGGSAYEQYF. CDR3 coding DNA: TGTGCCATCAGTGAGACGGGGGGGAGTGCCTACGAGCAGTACTTC.

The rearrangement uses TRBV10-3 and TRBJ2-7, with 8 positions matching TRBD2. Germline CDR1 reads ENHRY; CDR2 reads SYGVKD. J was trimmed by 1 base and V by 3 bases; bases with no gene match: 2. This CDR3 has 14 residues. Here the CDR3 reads CAISDRGGSYEQYF. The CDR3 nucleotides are TGTGCCATCAGTGACCGGGGGGGTTCCTACGAGCAGTACTTC.

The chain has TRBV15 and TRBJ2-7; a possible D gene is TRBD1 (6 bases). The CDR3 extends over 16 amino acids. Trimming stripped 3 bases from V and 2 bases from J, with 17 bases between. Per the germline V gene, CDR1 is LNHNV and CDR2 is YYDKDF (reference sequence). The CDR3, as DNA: TGTGCCACCAGCAGCTTAGATCCAGGGGCAGCCTACGAGCAGTACTTC. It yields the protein CATSSLDPGAAYEQYF.

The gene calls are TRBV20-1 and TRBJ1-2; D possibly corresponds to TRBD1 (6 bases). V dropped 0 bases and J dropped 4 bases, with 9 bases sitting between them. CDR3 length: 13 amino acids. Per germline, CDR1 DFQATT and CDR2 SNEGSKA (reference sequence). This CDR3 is CSARDGGGYGYTF. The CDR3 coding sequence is TGCAGTGCTAGAGATGGAGGGGGCTATGGCTACACCTTC.

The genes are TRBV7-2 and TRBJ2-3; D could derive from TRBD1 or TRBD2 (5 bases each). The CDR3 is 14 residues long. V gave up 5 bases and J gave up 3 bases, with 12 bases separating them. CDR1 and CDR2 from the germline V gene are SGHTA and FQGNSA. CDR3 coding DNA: TGTGCCAGCAGCCCCTACTGGGGGACAGATACGCAGTATTTT. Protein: CASSPYWGTDTQYF.

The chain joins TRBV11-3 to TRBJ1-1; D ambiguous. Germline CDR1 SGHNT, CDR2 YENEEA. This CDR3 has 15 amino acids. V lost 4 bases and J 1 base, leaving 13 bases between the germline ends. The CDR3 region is CASSSEVSWNTEAFF. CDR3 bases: TGTGCCAGCAGCTCCGAAGTCAGTTGGAACACTGAAGCTTTCTTT.

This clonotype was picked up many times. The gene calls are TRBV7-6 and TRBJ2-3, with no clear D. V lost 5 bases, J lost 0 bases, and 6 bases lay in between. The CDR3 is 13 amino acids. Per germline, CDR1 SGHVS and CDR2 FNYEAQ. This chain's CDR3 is CASSLGSTDTQYF. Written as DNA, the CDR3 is TGTGCCAGCAGCCTGGGGAGCACAGATACGCAGTATTTT. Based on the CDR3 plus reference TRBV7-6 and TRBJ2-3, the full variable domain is GAGVSQSPRYKVTKRGQDVALRCDPISGHVSLYWYRQALGQGPEFLTYFNYEAQQDKSGLPNDRFSAERPEGSISTLTIQRTEQRDSAMYRCASSLGSTDTQYFGPGTRLTVL.

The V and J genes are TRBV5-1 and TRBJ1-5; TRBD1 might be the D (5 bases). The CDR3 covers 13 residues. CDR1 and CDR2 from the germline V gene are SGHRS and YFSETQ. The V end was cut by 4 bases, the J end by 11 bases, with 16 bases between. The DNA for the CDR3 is TGCGCCAGCAGCCGAGCCCCCGTACAGGCCCAGCATTTT. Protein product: CASSRAPVQAQHF. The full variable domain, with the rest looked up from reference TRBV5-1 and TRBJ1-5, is KAGVTQTPRYLIKTRGQQVTLSCSPISGHRSVSWYQQTPGQGLQFLFEYFSETQRNKGNFPGRFSGRQFSNSRSEMNVSTLELGDSALYLCASSRAPVQAQHFGDGTRLSIL.

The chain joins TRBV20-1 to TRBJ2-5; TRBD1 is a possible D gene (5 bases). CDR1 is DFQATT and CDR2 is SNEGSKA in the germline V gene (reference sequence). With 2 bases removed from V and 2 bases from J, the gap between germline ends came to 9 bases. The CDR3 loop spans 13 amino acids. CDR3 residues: CSARWQGQETQYF. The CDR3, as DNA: TGCAGTGCTAGATGGCAGGGACAAGAGACCCAGTACTTC.

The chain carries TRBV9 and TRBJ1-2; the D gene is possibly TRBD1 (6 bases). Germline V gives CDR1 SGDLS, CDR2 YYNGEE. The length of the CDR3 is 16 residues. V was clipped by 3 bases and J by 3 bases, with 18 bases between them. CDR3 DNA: TGTGCCAGCAGCGCTTACGACCACTCAGGGGACTATGGCTACACCTTC. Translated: CASSAYDHSGDYGYTF.

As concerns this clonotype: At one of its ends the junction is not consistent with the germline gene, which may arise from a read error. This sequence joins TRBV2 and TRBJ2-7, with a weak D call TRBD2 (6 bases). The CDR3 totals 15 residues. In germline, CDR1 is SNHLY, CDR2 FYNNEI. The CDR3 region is CPSSEMVAASYEQYF. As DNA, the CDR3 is TGTCCCAGCAGTGAAATGGTAGCGGCGTCCTACGAGCAGTACTTC.

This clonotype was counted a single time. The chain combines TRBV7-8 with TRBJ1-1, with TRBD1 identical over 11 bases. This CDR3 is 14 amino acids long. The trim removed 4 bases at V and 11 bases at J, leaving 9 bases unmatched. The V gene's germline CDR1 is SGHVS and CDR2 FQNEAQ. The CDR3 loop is CASSSTGQGARAFF. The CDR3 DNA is TGTGCCAGCAGCTCCACCGGACAGGGGGCGCGGGCTTTCTTT.

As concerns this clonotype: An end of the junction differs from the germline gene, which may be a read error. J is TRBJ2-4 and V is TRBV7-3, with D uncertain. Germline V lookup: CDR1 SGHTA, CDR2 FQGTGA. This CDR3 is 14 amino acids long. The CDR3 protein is CASSLVRTGDIQYF. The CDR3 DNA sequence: TGCGCCAGCAGCTTGGTTCGCACCGGAGACATTCAGTACTTC.

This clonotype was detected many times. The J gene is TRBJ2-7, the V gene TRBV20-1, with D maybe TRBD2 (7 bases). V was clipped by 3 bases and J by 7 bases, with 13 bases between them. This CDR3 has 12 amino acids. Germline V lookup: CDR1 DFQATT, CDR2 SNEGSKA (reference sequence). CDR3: CSARGGPWEQYF. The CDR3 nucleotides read TGCAGTGCTAGGGGGGGGCCCTGGGAGCAGTACTTC.

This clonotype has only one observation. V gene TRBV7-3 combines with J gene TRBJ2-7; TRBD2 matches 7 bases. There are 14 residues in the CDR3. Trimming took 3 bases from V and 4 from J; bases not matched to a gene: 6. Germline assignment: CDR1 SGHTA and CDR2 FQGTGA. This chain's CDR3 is CASSFTGDYYEQYF. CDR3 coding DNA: TGTGCCAGCAGCTTCACCGGGGACTATTACGAGCAGTACTTC.

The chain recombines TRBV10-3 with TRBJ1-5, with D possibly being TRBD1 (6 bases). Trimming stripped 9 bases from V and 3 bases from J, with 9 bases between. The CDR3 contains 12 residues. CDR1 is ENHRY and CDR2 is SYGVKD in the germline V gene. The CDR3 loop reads CAIQGSNQPQHF. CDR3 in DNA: TGTGCCATACAGGGTTCCAATCAGCCCCAGCATTTT.

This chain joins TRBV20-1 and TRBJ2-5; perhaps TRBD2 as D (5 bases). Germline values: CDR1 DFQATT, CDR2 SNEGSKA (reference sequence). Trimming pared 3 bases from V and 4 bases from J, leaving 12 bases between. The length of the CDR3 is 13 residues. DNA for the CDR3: TGCAGTGCTAGTCTTACTAGAGGAGAGACCCAGTACTTC. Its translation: CSASLTRGETQYF.

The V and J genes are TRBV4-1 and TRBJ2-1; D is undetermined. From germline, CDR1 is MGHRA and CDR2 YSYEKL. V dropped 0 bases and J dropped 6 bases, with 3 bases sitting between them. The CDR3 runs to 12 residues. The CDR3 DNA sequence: TGCGCCAGCAGCCAAGAACCCAATGAGCAGTTCTTC. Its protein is CASSQEPNEQFF.

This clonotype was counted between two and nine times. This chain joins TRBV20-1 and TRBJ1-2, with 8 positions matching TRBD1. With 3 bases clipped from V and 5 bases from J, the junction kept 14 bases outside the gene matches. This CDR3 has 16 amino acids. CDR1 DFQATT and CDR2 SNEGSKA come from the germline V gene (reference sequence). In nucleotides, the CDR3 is TGCAGTGCTAGGTTATCGTCGCAGGGGGCGAATTATGGCTACACCTTC. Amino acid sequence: CSARLSSQGANYGYTF.

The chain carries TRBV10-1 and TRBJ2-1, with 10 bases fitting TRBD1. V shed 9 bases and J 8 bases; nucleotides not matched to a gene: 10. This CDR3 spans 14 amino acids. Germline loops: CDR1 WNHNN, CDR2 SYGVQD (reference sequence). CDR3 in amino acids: CARFGTGDLDEQFF. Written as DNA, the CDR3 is TGCGCCAGGTTCGGGACAGGGGATTTAGATGAGCAGTTCTTC.